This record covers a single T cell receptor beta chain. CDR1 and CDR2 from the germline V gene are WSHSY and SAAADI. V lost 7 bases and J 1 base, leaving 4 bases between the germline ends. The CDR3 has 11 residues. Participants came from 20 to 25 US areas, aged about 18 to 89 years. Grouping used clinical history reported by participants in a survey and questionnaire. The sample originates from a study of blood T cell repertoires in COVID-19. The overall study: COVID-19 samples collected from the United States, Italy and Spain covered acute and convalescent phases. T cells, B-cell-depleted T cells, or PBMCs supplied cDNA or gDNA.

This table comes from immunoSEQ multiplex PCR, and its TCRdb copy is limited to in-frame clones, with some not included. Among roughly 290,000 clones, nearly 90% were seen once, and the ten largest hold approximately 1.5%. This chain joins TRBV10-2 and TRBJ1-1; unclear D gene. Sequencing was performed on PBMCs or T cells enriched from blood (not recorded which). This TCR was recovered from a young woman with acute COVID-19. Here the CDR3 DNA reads TGCGCCAGCATCGGGAACACTGAAGCTTTCTTT. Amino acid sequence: CASIGNTEAFF.